The T cell receptor (beta chain) described here comes from a study of CD8 T cells in ankylosing spondylitis listed by TCRdb under 2017. Background on the whole study: T cell receptor beta repertoires were profiled in healthy donors and ankylosing spondylitis patients so that disease-linked TCR variants could be found. The full study cohort was made up of about two dozen ankylosing spondylitis patients and some 100 healthy donors. Peripheral blood samples were taken, and synovial fluid was additionally collected from ankylosing spondylitis patients.

Study-wide conclusions, independent of this receptor: A TCR beta motif of roughly 8 highly homologous amino acid variants appeared characteristic of blood from ankylosing spondylitis patients. Significant enrichment of the disease-linked clones was reported in matched synovial fluid samples from ankylosing spondylitis patients. In peripheral blood, the disease-linked clones were found at relatively low frequencies and had a CD8+ phenotype. Some motif variants had previously been reported in the synovial fluid and blood of reactive arthritis patients, which suggests shared mechanisms of disease initiation.

The reads were generated on an Illumina HiSeq 2500. Quantitative 5'-RACE with molecular barcodes was used to prepare TCR beta libraries. Processing in the source paper ran as follows. A new computational method, built on a probabilistic model of VDJ rearrangement, was used to identify disease-linked TCR variants. TCRdb itself trimmed the public reads at Q25 with fastp, ran MiXCR and retained productive beta chains. For every CDR3 protein sequence, its rows merge into one entry that carries the most common genes and DNA. The V and J calls come from TCRdb's annotation, not from the publication. Present in this sample are roughly 370,000 distinct CDR3 sequences, 20% to 25% of which were seen just once. Of the sample, less than 20% is held by the ten largest clones. The CDR3, from cysteine to phenylalanine, totals 13 residues. Left in the record is the CDR3 DNA by itself, 39 bases read in frame from the first base. The junction shows trimming of 5 bases on V and 5 bases on J, and the gene matches do not reach 6 bases of it. The germline V gene sets CDR1 to SQVTM and CDR2 to ANQGSEA.

Comment on this clonotype: This receptor's antigen is unknown. Base qualities are not recorded, but no much larger clone differs from it by a single base.

Sequenced sample: blood, either unsorted or a sorted T cell fraction (not recorded which). Here the chain combines TRBV29-1 and TRBJ2-5, with 9 bases in between that match TRBD1. This sequence originates from a male donor with ankylosing spondylitis. The DNA sequence follows: TGCAGCGTTCGGACAGGGGCGGGGGAGACCCAGTACTTC. It specifies CSVRTGAGETQYF.